The 27 T cell receptor beta chains below were found in one sample sequenced in a study of T-cell reconstitution after alpha-beta-depleted transplantation in children. Preparation of the TCRbeta library used unique molecular identifiers. One entry per CDR3 protein, called by TCRdb with MiXCR from the PCR reads. The table includes around 94,000 distinct CDR3 sequences, about 5.6% detected once. Sequenced material: PBMCs, mostly from graft donor cells, taken 60 days after TCRalphabeta/CD19-depleted stem cell transplant. The receptors originated from a female patient between 2 and 15 years old who had a stem cell transplant for Fanconi anemia, so the T cells may come from the graft donor.

This clonotype was recorded many times. The V gene is TRBV7-9, the J gene TRBJ2-7; 14 bases are a match to TRBD2. This CDR3 has 15 residues. The germline CDR1 and CDR2 sequences are SEHNR and FQNEAQ (reference sequence). V dropped 3 bases and J dropped 5; count of bases not matched to a gene: 3. CDR3: CASSLGTSGSDEQYF. The CDR3 coding sequence is TGTGCCAGCAGCTTGGGGACTAGCGGGAGCGACGAGCAGTACTTC.

Many counts were recorded for this clonotype. This chain links TRBV10-3 with TRBJ2-3; possible D gene TRBD2, 5 bases. V dropped 0 bases and J dropped 4 bases, with 14 bases sitting between them. The CDR3 extends over 16 amino acids. Germline CDR1 is ENHRY and CDR2 is SYGVKD. The CDR3 nucleotides are TGTGCCATCAGTGAGTCAGGTAGCGTGGGCCCAGATACGCAGTATTTT. Translating gives CAISESGSVGPDTQYF.

This clonotype was counted ten times or more. This chain uses TRBV2 with TRBJ2-1; D not certain. V lost 6 bases and J lost 8, with 14 bases in between. This CDR3 contains 13 residues. Germline CDR1 SNHLY, CDR2 FYNNEI. CDR3 nucleotides: TGTGCCAGCAGCTTAGGGTTCGGCTATGAGCAGTTCTTC. This sequence encodes CASSLGFGYEQFF.

This clonotype was counted many times. The V and J genes are TRBV5-1 and TRBJ2-7; 11 bases map to TRBD2. Germline V gene lookup returns CDR1 SGHRS and CDR2 YFSETQ. After removal of 4 bases from V and 2 bases from J, the junction contained 11 bases not matched to a gene. This CDR3 is 17 amino acids long. CDR3 coding DNA: TGCGCCAGCAGCCTAATGGGAGGACTAGCGGGCGCCTACGAGCAGTACTTC. Its protein is CASSLMGGLAGAYEQYF.

This clonotype has a count of ten or more. This chain uses TRBV29-1 with TRBJ2-3; a possible D gene is TRBD2 (6 bases). The ends were cut back, 1 base at V and 0 bases at J, with 11 bases in the middle. Germline CDR1 and CDR2: SQVTM and ANQGSEA. CDR3 length: 15 residues. CDR3 in amino acids: CSVEGGTYSTDTQYF. Here the CDR3 DNA reads TGCAGCGTTGAAGGCGGGACTTACAGCACAGATACGCAGTATTTT.

This clonotype was recorded many times. The chain recombines TRBV29-1 with TRBJ1-1; TRBD1 matches 8 bases. The V segment lost 5 bases and the J segment 6 bases; nucleotides outside the gene matches: 5. The CDR3 sequence is 12 residues long. Germline CDR1 SQVTM, CDR2 ANQGSEA. The CDR3 coding sequence is TGCAGCGTTACAGGGGGTAGCGCTGAAGCTTTCTTT. Translation: CSVTGGSAEAFF.

This clonotype showed up many times. The chain employs TRBV6-6 and TRBJ1-1; 12 bases fit TRBD1. From germline, CDR1 is MNHNY and CDR2 SVGAGI (reference sequence). V was clipped by 2 bases and J by 1 base; unmatched bases: 2. This CDR3 contains 16 residues. CDR3 region: CASSYGTGGGNTEAFF. As DNA, the CDR3 is TGTGCCAGCAGTTACGGGACAGGGGGCGGGAACACTGAAGCTTTCTTT.

This clonotype appeared many times. The gene calls are TRBV27 and TRBJ2-3; 9 positions match TRBD2. V was pared by 7 bases and J by 10 bases, with 12 bases of the junction left unmatched. Germline CDR1 reads MNHEY; CDR2 reads SMNVEV (reference sequence). CDR3 length: 14 amino acids. The CDR3 loop is CASINGPAGGAQYF. CDR3 sequence (DNA): TGTGCCAGCATCAACGGCCCAGCGGGAGGAGCGCAGTATTTT.

This clonotype ranks as medium-sized. The chain has TRBV18 and TRBJ2-1, with TRBD1 matching over 7 bases. Trimming took 8 bases from V and 6 from J; bases not matched to a gene: 10. CDR1 is KGHSH and CDR2 is LQKENI in the germline V gene. The CDR3 loop spans 14 amino acids. CDR3 bases: TGTGCCAGCCTTCTCGGGACAGCAAGCAATGAGCAGTTCTTC. As protein: CASLLGTASNEQFF. The full variable domain, completed using reference TRBV18 and TRBJ2-1, is NAGVMQNPRHLVRRRGQEARLRCSPMKGHSHVYWYRQLPEEGLKFMVYLQKENIIDESGMPKERFSAEFPKEGPSILRIQQVVRGDSAAYFCASLLGTASNEQFFGPGTRLTVL.

This clonotype has a handful of counts. The chain uses TRBV7-3 and TRBJ2-5; 12 bases line up with TRBD2. The J segment lost 4 bases and the V segment lost 5 bases, leaving 8 bases of the junction unmatched. This CDR3 has 16 residues. Per the germline V gene, CDR1 is SGHTA and CDR2 is FQGTGA. CDR3 region: CASSPTLAGGGETQYF. In DNA, the CDR3 is TGTGCCAGCAGCCCGACACTAGCGGGAGGCGGAGAGACCCAGTACTTC.

This clonotype was seen repeatedly, ten times or more. The V call is TRBV18, the J call TRBJ2-5; tentatively, D is TRBD1 (5 bases). The CDR3 length is 15 residues. Germline CDR1 is KGHSH and CDR2 is LQKENI. Between the trimmed V and J ends, which lost 0 bases and 2 bases, there was a span of 10 bases. This chain's CDR3 is CASSPPRDRQETQYF. CDR3 DNA sequence: TGTGCCAGCTCACCACCACGAGACAGACAAGAGACCCAGTACTTC. The full variable domain, with the rest looked up from reference TRBV18 and TRBJ2-5, is NAGVMQNPRHLVRRRGQEARLRCSPMKGHSHVYWYRQLPEEGLKFMVYLQKENIIDESGMPKERFSAEFPKEGPSILRIQQVVRGDSAAYFCASSPPRDRQETQYFGPGTRLLVL.

Ten or more counts support this clonotype. This chain links TRBV7-2 with TRBJ2-1; 8 bases fit TRBD2. The CDR3 runs 16 residues. V lost 5 bases, J lost 3 bases, and 9 bases stayed unmatched. The germline CDR1 and CDR2 sequences are SGHTA and FQGNSA. This CDR3 is CASSASLGLGYNEQFF. CDR3 nucleotides: TGTGCCAGCAGCGCTTCCTTGGGACTAGGCTACAATGAGCAGTTCTTC.

Ten or more counts support this clonotype. The V gene is TRBV3-1, the J gene TRBJ2-1; TRBD2 is a possible D gene (6 bases). Germline V gene lookup returns CDR1 LGHDT and CDR2 YNNKEL (reference sequence). The CDR3 contains 18 residues. Trimming shortened V by 0 bases and J by 4 bases, and 19 bases separated the two germline ends. CDR3 loop: CASSQDSTTSWGYNEQFF. The CDR3 DNA is TGTGCCAGCAGCCAAGACTCCACCACTAGCTGGGGATACAATGAGCAGTTCTTC.

This clonotype occurred many times. The chain couples TRBV27 to TRBJ2-3; 9 positions agree with TRBD2. Trimming cost V 5 bases and J 5 bases; bases outside gene matches: 11. The length of the CDR3 is 16 residues. Germline CDR1 reads MNHEY; CDR2 reads SMNVEV (reference sequence). The CDR3 DNA reads TGTGCCAGCAGTCGCTTAGCGGGGGATCGTAGAGATACGCAGTATTTT. Amino acid sequence: CASSRLAGDRRDTQYF.

This clonotype was observed many times. J is TRBJ1-2 and V is TRBV28, with D unclear. This CDR3 contains 13 residues. The germline CDR1 and CDR2 sequences are MDHEN and SYDVKM. V shed 6 bases and J shed 8 bases, with 16 bases lying between them. The CDR3 coding sequence is TGTGCCAGCAGAACGGATGTGGGAGGGGGCTACACCTTC. The encoded protein is CASRTDVGGGYTF.

This clonotype was seen repeatedly, ten times or more. The chain is built from TRBV28 and TRBJ2-7; maybe TRBD1 (6 bases). Trimming took off 3 bases at V and 7 bases at J, with 19 bases between the two ends. The CDR3 is 15 amino acids. The germline CDR1 and CDR2 sequences are MDHEN and SYDVKM. The DNA of the CDR3 is TGTGCCAGCAGTTTTAGCCAGGGGCTTTCAACTGAGCAGTACTTC. Its protein is CASSFSQGLSTEQYF. The whole variable domain, remainder taken from reference TRBV28 and TRBJ2-7, is DVKVTQSSRYLVKRTGEKVFLECVQDMDHENMFWYRQDPGLGLRLIYFSYDVKMKEKGDIPEGYSVSREKKERFSLILESASTNQTSMYLCASSFSQGLSTEQYFGPGTRLTVT.

The chain carries TRBV11-2 and TRBJ1-1; D is ambiguous. Germline-derived CDR1 and CDR2 are SGHAT and FQNNGV. V gave up 0 bases and J gave up 2 bases, with 10 bases separating them. CDR3 size: 15 residues. This CDR3 reads CASSLEWDGNTEAFF. The DNA of the CDR3 is TGTGCCAGCAGCTTAGAGTGGGATGGAAACACTGAAGCTTTCTTT.

This clonotype was detected only a few times. V usage is TRBV30 and J usage is TRBJ2-2; D ambiguous. The CDR3 totals 14 residues. Germline V CDR1 and CDR2: GTSNPN, SVGIG (reference sequence). V was pared by 3 bases and J by 0 bases, with 8 bases between. The CDR3 bases are TGTGCCTGGAGGGGTTCTGCGAACACCGGGGAGCTGTTTTTT. It yields the protein CAWRGSANTGELFF.

The rearrangement joins TRBV3-1 to TRBJ2-3, with D possibly matching TRBD2 (5 bases). The V gene lost 10 bases and the J gene lost 3 bases, with 11 bases spanning the gap. The CDR3 loop spans 12 amino acids. Germline V gene data show CDR1 as LGHDT and CDR2 as YNNKEL (reference sequence). The CDR3 sequence is CATGDSTDTQYF. CDR3 DNA: TGTGCCACCGGGGATTCGACAGATACGCAGTATTTT.

This clonotype was picked up a small number of times. The chain employs TRBV7-9 and TRBJ2-7; 10 bases map to TRBD1. The CDR3 contains 15 residues. V lost 1 base to trimming and J lost 6 bases; unmatched junction nucleotides: 6. Per germline, CDR1 SEHNR and CDR2 FQNEAQ (reference sequence). The DNA for the CDR3 is TGTGCCAGCAGCTTAGGAGTATGGACAGGGGGCGAGCAGTACTTC. Amino acids: CASSLGVWTGGEQYF.

For this clonotype: Possible read error: a much larger clone is one base away. J is TRBJ2-3 and V is TRBV5-1; 11 nucleotides line up with TRBD2. CDR1 and CDR2 from the germline V gene are SGHRS and YFSETQ. CDR3 length: 16 amino acids. CDR3 sequence (DNA): TGCGACAGCAGCTCCGGGACTAGCGGTTACACAGATACGCAGTATTTT. Translated: CDSSSGTSGYTDTQYF.

This clonotype was seen many times. The chain joins TRBV2 to TRBJ1-4, with D tentatively TRBD1 (6 bases). Per the germline V gene, CDR1 is SNHLY and CDR2 is FYNNEI. V was clipped by 6 bases and J by 6 bases, with 11 bases between them. The CDR3 has 13 residues. The CDR3 reads CASSPGEDEKLFF. For the CDR3, the DNA is TGTGCCAGCAGCCCAGGGGAGGATGAAAAACTGTTTTTT.

Ten or more counts support this clonotype. The genes are TRBV5-1 and TRBJ2-7; D is possibly TRBD2 (6 bases). The CDR3 is made up of 14 amino acids. V gave up 4 bases and J gave up 0 bases, with 11 bases separating them. CDR1 SGHRS and CDR2 YFSETQ come from the germline V gene. The CDR3: CASSGTLGSYEQYF. Here the CDR3 DNA reads TGCGCCAGCAGCGGGACTCTGGGCTCCTACGAGCAGTACTTC.

A note on this clonotype: A much larger clone differs from this one at a single base, so this may be a read error. V and J are TRBV5-5 and TRBJ2-5; tentatively, D is TRBD2 (6 bases). Trimming pared 4 bases from V and 1 base from J, leaving 17 bases between. Germline V gene sequence: CDR1 SGHKS, CDR2 YYEKEE (reference sequence). The CDR3 spans 16 residues. The DNA for the CDR3 is TGTGCCAGCAGCCTACGACTAGTAGGAGGCCAAGAGACCCAGTACTTC. Its translation: CASSLRLVGGQETQYF.

The chain carries TRBV6-1 and TRBJ2-7; no reliable D call. The germline CDR1 and CDR2 sequences are MNHNS and SASEGT. This CDR3 has 13 residues. V lost 2 bases to trimming and J lost 2 bases, with 7 bases between them. CDR3 sequence (DNA): TGTGCCAGCAGTGAACAGGTCCCCTACGAGCAGTACTTC. This codes for CASSEQVPYEQYF.

This clonotype was recorded many times. This chain uses TRBV7-2 with TRBJ2-1; 8 positions agree with TRBD2. In germline, CDR1 is SGHTA, CDR2 FQGNSA. V gave up 3 bases and J gave up 6 bases; unmatched junction bases: 7. The CDR3 runs to 15 residues. CDR3 protein: CASSLTGGATNEQFF. The CDR3 nucleotides read TGTGCCAGCAGCTTGACCGGGGGGGCCACCAATGAGCAGTTCTTC.

This clonotype was detected many times. The V call is TRBV11-2, the J call TRBJ2-7; perhaps TRBD2 as D (5 bases). CDR1 is SGHAT, CDR2 FQNNGV, per germline. V was trimmed by 5 bases and J by 3 bases, leaving 14 bases between them. The CDR3 extends over 14 amino acids. The CDR3 loop reads CASSAVLDYYEQYF. For the CDR3, the DNA is TGTGCCAGCAGCGCCGTACTAGACTACTACGAGCAGTACTTC.